Listed here are 13 T cell receptor beta chains from one sample, sequenced in a study of T cells in Graves' hyperthyroidism and ophthalmopathy. RNA transcripts were the template for amplifying TCR beta CDR3 regions. An initial round of RT-PCR targeting the TCR CDR3 relied on the HTBI primer set. From the multiplex PCR reads, TCRdb called clonotypes with MiXCR, one entry per CDR3 protein. The sample holds about 380,000 distinct CDR3 sequences, roughly 13% seen once. Input material: blood. These receptors came from a man aged 25 to 40 with Graves' hyperthyroidism that later progressed to Graves' ophthalmopathy.

There are many counts of this clonotype. The chain uses TRBV6-5 and TRBJ2-7; TRBD1 or TRBD2 may be the D gene (6 bases each). This CDR3 is 17 amino acids long. Trimming took 0 bases from V and 2 from J, leaving 17 bases between them. The germline V gene has CDR1 MNHEY and CDR2 SVGAGI. Written as DNA, the CDR3 is TGTGCCAGCAGTTACTCGAGTGGAGGGGGATCACCCTACGAGCAGTACTTC. Translated: CASSYSSGGGSPYEQYF.

Many counts were recorded for this clonotype. This chain links TRBV20-1 with TRBJ2-3, with D perhaps given as TRBD1 or TRBD2 (5 bases each). V was clipped by 6 bases and J by 5 bases, with 15 bases between them. There are 13 residues in the CDR3. Germline V gene lookup returns CDR1 DFQATT and CDR2 SNEGSKA (reference sequence). Written as DNA, the CDR3 is TGCAGTGCGAGGGGTGGGGCTGGAGATACGCAGTATTTT. Its protein product is CSARGGAGDTQYF.

Ten or more counts support this clonotype. The J gene is TRBJ2-4, the V gene TRBV12-3 or TRBV12-4, with D unclear. The CDR3 sequence is 13 residues long. V lost 1 base to trimming and J lost 5 bases, with 6 bases between them. DNA of the CDR3: TGTGCCAGCAGTTTAGTTGGGGAAAACATTCAGTACTTC. Translation gives CASSLVGENIQYF.

This chain joins TRBV19 and TRBJ2-7, with TRBD2 matching over 10 bases. The germline gives CDR1 LNHDA, CDR2 SQIVND (reference sequence). The V segment lost 3 bases and the J segment 2 bases; nucleotides outside the gene matches: 4. This CDR3 contains 15 residues. The CDR3 region is CASSITSGEAYEQYF. CDR3 DNA: TGTGCCAGTAGTATTACTAGCGGGGAGGCCTACGAGCAGTACTTC.

This clonotype was seen repeatedly, ten times or more. The J gene is TRBJ2-7, the V gene TRBV20-1; D not certain. The CDR3 runs 14 residues. The ends were cut back, 3 bases at V and 2 bases at J, with 14 bases in the middle. CDR1 and CDR2 from the germline V gene are DFQATT and SNEGSKA (reference sequence). This CDR3 is CSARESSRPYEQYF. DNA of the CDR3: TGCAGTGCTAGGGAGAGCAGTAGGCCCTACGAGCAGTACTTC.

Ten or more counts support this clonotype. The chain is built from TRBV12-3 or TRBV12-4 and TRBJ1-2; D call uncertain. V was clipped by 4 bases and J by 9 bases, with 18 bases between them. This CDR3 is built from 14 residues. CDR3 amino acids: CASSSQTPTGSYTF. The CDR3, as DNA: TGTGCCAGCAGTTCACAAACTCCTACGGGGAGCTACACCTTC.

This clonotype was observed many times. The chain uses TRBV2 and TRBJ2-5; a possible D gene is TRBD2 (7 bases). The V end was cut by 5 bases, the J end by 5 bases, with 18 bases between. The germline CDR1 and CDR2 sequences are SNHLY and FYNNEI. The CDR3 sequence is 15 residues long. The CDR3 protein is CASSRRGAQQETQYF. The CDR3 nucleotides read TGTGCCAGCAGTAGACGGGGGGCGCAGCAGGAGACCCAGTACTTC.

This clonotype has just a few counts. The chain employs TRBV28 and TRBJ2-2; the match to TRBD1 covers 9 bases. Trimming removed 4 bases from V and 1 base from J; junction bases left unmatched: 1. The CDR3 covers 15 residues. Germline values: CDR1 MDHEN, CDR2 SYDVKM. The CDR3 nucleotides read TGTGCCAGCAGTTGGACAGGGGTGAACACCGGGGAGCTGTTTTTT. It codes for CASSWTGVNTGELFF. The complete variable domain, with remaining parts taken from reference TRBV28 and TRBJ2-2, reads DVKVTQSSRYLVKRTGEKVFLECVQDMDHENMFWYRQDPGLGLRLIYFSYDVKMKEKGDIPEGYSVSREKKERFSLILESASTNQTSMYLCASSWTGVNTGELFFGEGSRLTVL.

This clonotype appeared many times. The rearrangement joins TRBV2 to TRBJ2-1; the match to TRBD2 covers 11 bases. The germline CDR1 and CDR2 sequences are SNHLY and FYNNEI. The V segment lost 6 bases and the J segment 4 bases; nucleotides outside the gene matches: 5. This CDR3 contains 15 residues. Written as DNA, the CDR3 is TGTGCCAGCAGGGATGGACTAGCGGGTTACAATGAGCAGTTCTTC. Amino acids: CASRDGLAGYNEQFF.

Many counts were recorded for this clonotype. This chain joins TRBV6-1 and TRBJ2-7; maybe TRBD1 (6 bases). The germline gives CDR1 MNHNS, CDR2 SASEGT. Trimming stripped 2 bases from V and 4 bases from J, with 15 bases between. The CDR3 has 15 amino acids. CDR3 in amino acids: CASSELWGGQYEQYF. CDR3 sequence (DNA): TGTGCCAGCAGTGAATTGTGGGGTGGACAGTACGAGCAGTACTTC.

This clonotype has at least ten counts. The chain couples TRBV5-1 to TRBJ2-3; 12 nucleotides match TRBD1. The CDR3 consists of 16 residues. Germline CDR1 and CDR2: SGHRS and YFSETQ. V lost 4 bases, J lost 5 bases, and 8 bases stayed unmatched. The CDR3 nucleotides are TGCGCCAGCAGCATACTCGGGACAGGGGGCAGAGATACGCAGTATTTT. As protein: CASSILGTGGRDTQYF.

Turning to this clonotype: Given a much more abundant clone one base away, this may be a read error. The gene calls are TRBV2 and TRBJ2-1, with TRBD2 identical over 11 bases. The CDR3 covers 14 residues. Looked up from germline, CDR1 is SNHLY and CDR2 is FYNNEI. The V gene end was trimmed by 8 bases and the J gene end by 8 bases; junction bases not matched to a gene: 8. The CDR3 DNA is TGTGCCAGCCTTACTAGCGGGGGCCCCGATGAGCAGTTCTTC. Translated, it gives CASLTSGGPDEQFF.

The chain recombines TRBV24-1 with TRBJ2-2, with 7 bases that match TRBD2. The germline CDR1 and CDR2 sequences are KGHDR and SFDVKD. V lost 2 bases to trimming and J lost 1 base; unmatched junction nucleotides: 3. The CDR3 is made up of 16 amino acids. Here the CDR3 DNA reads TGTGCCACCAGTGATTACGGCGGGGGGAACACCGGGGAGCTGTTTTTT. Translation gives CATSDYGGGNTGELFF.